This entry concerns a single T cell receptor (beta chain). Its target is not known. The record originates from a study of naive and memory T cell subsets. General study points: No ground truth validated the naive and memory repertoire findings. Diversity fell and Gini index rose from naive through CM, EM, EMRA.

V dropped 0 bases and J dropped 7 bases, with 32 bases sitting between them. Germline assignment: CDR1 SQVTM and CDR2 ANQGSEA. The CDR3 extends over 20 amino acids. The beta constant-region primer was an equimolar mix of two oligonucleotides covering TRBC1 and TRBC2. Nested alpha and beta constant-region primers with the SP2 primer drove four PCR rounds on ligated cDNA. TCRdb passed the UMI-ligation and nested PCR reads through MiXCR, listing each CDR3 protein once. The sample shows about 18,000 distinct CDR3 sequences, 8% to 9.5% of them seen only once. Specimen: central memory CD8+ T cells from blood. The clonotype was recovered from a human donor in good health. The genes are TRBV29-1 and TRBJ2-3, with D perhaps assigned TRBD1 or TRBD2 (6 bases each). The CDR3 sequence is CSVEDIPGQYLPGRWYTQYF. Written as DNA, the CDR3 is TGCAGCGTTGAAGATATCCCCGGACAGTACCTTCCCGGGAGATGGTATACGCAGTATTTT.